This entry lists 13 T cell receptor beta chains sequenced from one sample in a study of shared clonotypes between healthy human individuals. The table came from immunoSEQ multiplex PCR; TCRdb's copy has only in-frame clones and leaves some out. Of 1.6 million or so clones detected, about 98.5% appear once; the ten largest clones hold around 0.33%. Sequencing was carried out using naive CD4+ T cells sorted from blood. Subset noted: CD45RA+ positively selected. These receptors were obtained from a man aged 30 to 45 in good health.

The CDR3 DNA follows: TGTGCCAGCTCACCACGCCGAGACAGCTACAATGAGCAGTTCTTC. It yields the protein CASSPRRDSYNEQFF. This chain connects TRBV18 to TRBJ2-1, with D tentatively TRBD1 (5 bases). Germline V gene data show CDR1 as KGHSH and CDR2 as LQKENI. Trimming shortened V by 1 base and J by 3 bases, and 10 bases separated the two germline ends. The CDR3 spans 15 residues.

This clone was counted a single time. This rearrangement joins TRBV18 to TRBJ1-1, with no clear D. Germline-derived CDR1 and CDR2 are KGHSH and LQKENI. V lost 4 bases and J 0 bases, leaving 9 bases between the germline ends. CDR3 length equals 14 residues. The CDR3 region is CASSREWVNTEAFF. CDR3 DNA: TGTGCCAGCTCACGGGAGTGGGTGAACACTGAAGCTTTCTTT.

V and J are TRBV7-2 and TRBJ2-7; 8 bases are shared with TRBD1. The CDR3 is made up of 12 amino acids. V was clipped by 8 bases and J by 5 bases; unmatched bases: 5. From germline, CDR1 is SGHTA and CDR2 FQGNSA. The CDR3 region is CASRQGSHEQYF. The CDR3, as DNA: TGTGCCAGCCGACAGGGGAGCCACGAGCAGTACTTC.

The chain uses TRBV2 and TRBJ2-7; D might be TRBD1 or TRBD2, each matching 5 bases. The CDR3 runs to 13 residues. Germline CDR1 SNHLY, CDR2 FYNNEI. Trimming removed 6 bases at V and 4 bases at J, with 13 bases between. The chain's CDR3 is CASSRQRGYEQYF. The DNA for the CDR3 is TGTGCCAGCAGCAGACAGAGGGGTTACGAGCAGTACTTC.

This chain joins TRBV5-1 and TRBJ2-3, with D possibly TRBD2 on 6 matching bases. The germline CDR1 and CDR2 sequences are SGHRS and YFSETQ. Trimming removed 6 bases from V and 5 bases from J, with 16 bases in between. This CDR3 spans 14 amino acids. The CDR3 here is CASTPSGVGDTQYF. The CDR3 bases are TGCGCCAGCACTCCCTCGGGAGTGGGAGATACGCAGTATTTT.

J is TRBJ2-2 and V is TRBV9; D is perhaps TRBD2 (5 bases). V was shortened by 0 bases and J by 5 bases, with 11 bases between the two germline ends. The CDR3 has 15 amino acids. From germline, CDR1 is SGDLS and CDR2 YYNGEE. The CDR3 bases are TGTGCCAGCAGCGTAGCATGGACTTTGACCGGGGAGCTGTTTTTT. It codes for CASSVAWTLTGELFF.

The rearrangement links TRBV4-1 to TRBJ1-3; D call uncertain. V was pared by 1 base and J by 2 bases, with 9 bases between. Germline CDR1 and CDR2: MGHRA and YSYEKL. The CDR3 is 15 residues long. The CDR3, as DNA: TGCGCCAGCAGCCAAGTGTGGGGAACTGGAAACACCATATATTTT. It specifies CASSQVWGTGNTIYF.

With regard to this clone: Within the sample, other DNA sequences also encode this same CDR3. This chain connects TRBV4-3 to TRBJ2-3, with 11 bases aligning to TRBD2. The CDR3 extends over 15 amino acids. In germline, CDR1 is LGHNA, CDR2 YSLEER. V trimming: 1 base; J trimming: 3 bases; junction bases outside the gene matches: 0. This chain's CDR3 is CASSQGLAGTDTQYF. CDR3 DNA sequence: TGCGCCAGCAGCCAAGGACTAGCGGGGACAGATACGCAGTATTTT.

The rearrangement uses TRBV28 and TRBJ2-3; D unclear. Germline V gene sequence: CDR1 MDHEN, CDR2 SYDVKM. Trimming cost V 8 bases and J 4 bases, with 10 bases left between them. There are 12 residues in the CDR3. CDR3 DNA sequence: TGTGCCAGCTTAAGTTTGCCAGATACGCAGTATTTT. It codes for CASLSLPDTQYF.

The chain carries TRBV28 and TRBJ2-3, with D hard to call. The ends were cut back, 3 bases at V and 5 bases at J, with 3 bases in the middle. This CDR3 has 11 residues. The germline gives CDR1 MDHEN, CDR2 SYDVKM. The CDR3 spells CASSFQDTQYF. As DNA, the CDR3 is TGTGCCAGCAGTTTCCAAGATACGCAGTATTTT.

A remark on this clone: Other DNA sequences in the same sample also yield this CDR3. The V and J genes are TRBV29-1 and TRBJ2-3; the D is unclear. Trimming pared 4 bases from V and 2 bases from J, leaving 7 bases between. The CDR3 extends over 12 amino acids. The germline CDR1 and CDR2 sequences are SQVTM and ANQGSEA. CDR3 amino acids: CSVVSNTDTQYF. The CDR3 nucleotides are TGCAGCGTTGTCAGTAACACAGATACGCAGTATTTT.

This clone was found once. V usage is TRBV5-1 and J usage is TRBJ2-7, with 9 bases lining up with TRBD2. J gave up 2 bases and V 0 bases, and 6 bases lay outside the gene matches. This CDR3 region has 16 residues. CDR1 is SGHRS, CDR2 YFSETQ, per germline. CDR3 sequence reads: CASSLAMLAGAYEQYF. The CDR3, as DNA: TGCGCCAGCAGCTTGGCCATGTTAGCGGGAGCCTACGAGCAGTACTTC. The variable domain in full, completed from reference TRBV5-1 and TRBJ2-7, reads KAGVTQTPRYLIKTRGQQVTLSCSPISGHRSVSWYQQTPGQGLQFLFEYFSETQRNKGNFPGRFSGRQFSNSRSEMNVSTLELGDSALYLCASSLAMLAGAYEQYFGPGTRLTVT.

The V gene is TRBV18, the J gene TRBJ2-2; TRBD2 matches at 7 bases. After removal of 6 bases from V and 0 bases from J, the junction contained 4 bases not matched to a gene. CDR1 is KGHSH and CDR2 is LQKENI in the germline V gene. CDR3 size: 15 residues. CDR3 amino acids: CASSGLGTNTGELFF. Written as DNA, the CDR3 is TGTGCCAGCTCCGGACTAGGGACGAACACCGGGGAGCTGTTTTTT.